This T cell receptor beta chain was captured in a study of beta chain features in type 1 diabetes (dated 2018 in TCRdb). Looking at the study overall: Mean age, gender distribution, total cell number and subset yield were not different between patients and healthy donors. The study compared the TCRB repertoires of sorted circulating CD4+ T cell subsets in recently diagnosed type 1 diabetes patients with those in matched healthy donors. A total of about 110 million sorted cells were examined across all samples, and the number of cells per subset was strongly correlated with RNA yield. Naive and central memory subsets were obtained from all 30 or so donors, but regulatory and stem cell-like memory subsets were isolated from only 8 patients and roughly 8 healthy donors. What the authors observed across the whole study: Shorter templates might be favored by PCR, yet because patient and control samples were amplified and corrected together, any such skew would affect both groups equally. Patients with type 1 diabetes made fewer insertions and deleted more nucleotides at VDJ recombination sites, implying thymic rearrangement abnormalities. Naive, central memory and regulatory TCRB repertoires appeared to be more similar among patients than among healthy donors. Type 1 diabetes patients showed a moderate but significant shortening of TCRB CDR3 length in all four CD4+ subsets. Only small numbers of individuals were included in the HLA sub-analyses, which left unresolved whether HLA type had any influence on TCRB rearrangement. Because cDNA was sequenced instead of genomic DNA, activated cells with high expression could be over-represented, although the groups did not differ in activation or CD3 levels.

The junction shows trimming of 6 bases on V and 4 bases on J, plus 9 bases between the germline ends. The CDR3 covers 12 residues, taking in both the cysteine and the phenylalanine. The entry retains the CDR3 DNA only, 36 bases that are in frame from base 1. Looking up the germline V gene yields CDR1 SGHNT and CDR2 YENEEA. Note on this clone: Its antigen remains undetermined. There are no base qualities to consult, and no much larger clone falls within one base.

From each donor, a single peripheral blood sample of about 110 mL on average was drawn into heparinised tubes. Using a panel that included CD45RO, CCR7, CD25, CD127, CD95 and CD27, naive, central memory, regulatory and stem cell-like memory CD4+ T cells were sorted on a BD FACSAria II. Every sorted population had a purity above 95%. PBMCs were isolated right away by Lymphoprep density gradient centrifugation and were stained directly, without culture. To minimize batch effects, samples were stained and sorted in pairs, one healthy donor with one patient per experiment. All of the isolated RNA was reverse transcribed with the High Capacity cDNA Reverse Transcription Kit, so expressed TCRB transcripts were sequenced. Deep immunoSEQ sequencing was applied to naive, central memory and regulatory T cell samples, giving an average of roughly 3.5 million total reads per sample. Sorted cells were lysed in RLT buffer and RNA was extracted with DNase-treated RNeasy Micro or Mini kits, depending on cell number. To prevent cross-contamination, each cell subset was processed individually, whereas patient and healthy donor samples were processed jointly. The immunoSEQ multiplex PCR was used to amplify TCRB sequences from cDNA, generating 87-bp fragments that spanned the CDR3 region. Sequencing of the amplicons was performed on the Illumina HiSeq platform. For the original study's pipeline: Synthetic template baselines were used to correct PCR bias computationally, reads within Hamming distance 2 were collapsed together, and singletons that could not be merged were discarded. Reads were aligned against IMGT to assign V, D and J genes, CDR3 length and insertions or deletions at six rearrangement sites. Clonotype counts were normalized to sorted cell number within each subset before computing true diversity and Gini coefficients with the tcR R package. The overlap coefficient, calculated on TCRB nucleotide sequences, was used to quantify repertoire sharing. The immuneACCESS repertoire file appears here via TCRdb, limited to in-frame rearrangements. These files lack a portion of the clones; in checked studies, under half of the deficit traces to unresolved V genes, and the cause of the others is not known. D and trimming were read from the DNA, whereas the V and J calls and clone size are those reported in that table. In this sample the table shows more than 150,000 clones, roughly 9% of which occur a single time. Under 0.85% of the sample belongs to the ten largest clones.

Source material: central memory CD4+ T cells from blood. The sequence was obtained from a woman in her 30s with type 1 diabetes. The V and J genes are TRBV11-3 and TRBJ2-5, and possibly TRBD1, on 5 matching bases. The CDR3 protein is CASRLQGETQYF. The DNA reads TGTGCCAGCAGACTTCAGGGAGAGACCCAGTACTTC. Extended through the reference TRBV11-3 and TRBJ2-5 proteins, this CDR3 yields the full variable domain: EAGVVQSPRYKIIEKKQPVAFWCNPISGHNTLYWYLQNLGQGPELLIRYENEEAVDDSQLPKDRFSAERLKGVDSTLKIQPAELGDSAVYLCASRLQGETQYFGPGTRLLVL.